This TCR beta chain was identified during a study of blood T cell repertoires in COVID-19. Background on the study: COVID-19 samples collected from the United States, Italy and Spain covered acute and convalescent phases.

Individuals aged about 18 to 89 years were recruited from about two dozen US areas. This clone occurred once. The repertoire was sequenced with immunoSEQ multiplex PCR; TCRdb's copy has only in-frame clones and lacks some. Among 240,000 or so clones listed, more than 70% were seen once. Trimming removed 4 bases from V and 1 base from J, with 13 bases in between. The germline CDR1 and CDR2 sequences are SGHTA and FQGNSA. The CDR3 contains 16 residues. Sequencing used PBMCs or T cells enriched from blood (not recorded which). The source is a woman aged 50 to 65 who had recovered from COVID-19. This chain uses TRBV7-2 with TRBJ2-2; tentative D call: TRBD1 (7 bases). DNA of the CDR3: TGTGCCAGCAGCTCAGGGGGGTCTGGGAACACCGGGGAGCTGTTTTTT. Amino acids: CASSSGGSGNTGELFF. Together with reference TRBV7-2 and TRBJ2-2, the CDR3 gives the full variable domain: GAGVSQSPSNKVTEKGKDVELRCDPISGHTALYWYRQSLGQGLEFLIYFQGNSAPDKSGLPSDRFSAERTGGSVSTLTIQRTQQEDSAVYLCASSSGGSGNTGELFFGEGSRLTVL.